This TCR beta chain was obtained from a study of CD8 T cells in ankylosing spondylitis. TCRdb called the 5' RACE reads again in MiXCR, with one record for every CDR3 protein. The sample shows 150,000 to 200,000 distinct CDR3 sequences, around 17% of them seen only once. This clonotype occurred a few times. The antigen remains undetermined. Germline lookup yields CDR1 MNHNS and CDR2 SASEGT. V dropped 8 bases and J dropped 8 bases, with 24 bases sitting between them. CDR3 length equals 16 residues. Study findings and constraints: A TCR beta motif of about eight highly homologous variants appeared characteristic of ankylosing spondylitis blood. Clones linked to disease were reported to show significant enrichment in matched ankylosing spondylitis synovial fluid.

The clonotype originates from a male donor with ankylosing spondylitis or in good health (not recorded which). J is TRBJ2-2 and V is TRBV6-1; D is ambiguous. The sample was blood, either unsorted or a sorted T cell fraction (not recorded which). CDR3 sequence (DNA): TGTGCCAGCGCTCTGAACCGAATCTTAAGTGGGGGGGAGCTGTTTTTT. Translation: CASALNRILSGGELFF.